This TCR beta chain was identified in a study of blood T cells in healthy people across ages (dated by TCRdb to between 2014 and 2017). For the wider study: Template switching captured roughly one uniquely barcoded TCR beta cDNA molecule per two T cells in model experiments. Donors were grouped into four age groups: young (average roughly 15 years), middle-aged (39), aged (around 56) and long-lived (about 90). Two additional independent replicas of 1 million unique cDNA reads from the same blood draw were analyzed for two donors (one aged 18 to 29 and one aged 80 or older). The study measured age-related changes in TCR beta repertoire diversity using deep sequencing normalized with unique cDNA molecular identifiers.

The donors were roughly 39 Caucasian individuals from Russia, aged 6 to 90 years, who were systemically healthy. Each donor gave around 9.9 milliliters of peripheral blood, collected into EDTA-treated Vacutainer tubes. PBMCs were isolated by Ficoll-Paque density-gradient centrifugation, with at least 6.5 million obtained per sample. Trizol reagent was used to extract total RNA from the PBMCs, yielding at least 6 micrograms per sample. For every donor, flow cytometry on a PBMC aliquot measured the percentage of naive CD45RAhigh/CD27high T cells. Library construction relied on 5' RACE. Sequencing was carried out with an Illumina HiSeq 2500. A second PCR of roughly 7 to 12 cycles was run with a J-beta primer mix and a sample-barcoded 5' primer. A unique molecular identifier was introduced onto each TCR beta cDNA molecule by a template-switch 5' adaptor carrying 12 random nucleotides. At least 2.5 million CDR3-containing paired-end reads were obtained from each sample. First-strand cDNA was synthesized from all RNA with the Mint cDNA synthesis kit, primed by a TRBC-specific oligonucleotide. After uracil-DNA glycosylase treatment, a first 18-cycle PCR used universal primers M1SS and BC2_uni_R on all cDNA. On the study's bioinformatics: For normalization, 1 million high-quality reads were randomly selected from each sample, with every read carrying a distinct molecular identifier. Instead of being binned into consensus sequences, reads that shared molecular identifiers were thrown out. CDR3 identification, clonotype clustering and error correction used MiTCR with a Q25 quality threshold and the strictest error-elimination algorithm. A nonparametric unseen species model with Euler transformation was used to estimate lower-bound total TCR beta diversity. TCRdb redid the processing of the public reads, applying fastp at Q25 and MiXCR, and retained in-frame beta chains. Each CDR3 protein appears once, grouped with its most common genes and DNA. V and J calls and clone size were set by TCRdb, not the authors. The sample table holds over a million distinct CDR3 sequences, of which approximately 25% were seen once. The ten most abundant clones make up around 0.75% of the sample.

Compared with germline, V lacks 5 bases and J lacks 8 bases; bases without a gene match: 4. Inclusive of the bounding cysteine and phenylalanine, the CDR3 is 12 residues long. Of all the DNA, just the CDR3 is kept, 36 bases in frame from base 1. The CDR1 and CDR2 encoded by the germline V gene are SGDLS and YYNGEE. This clonotype turned up a few times. Its antigen target is currently unknown. The record has no base qualities; no much larger clone is one base away. The research as a whole found: Compared with the aged group, more naive CD4+ T cells, fewer expanded clones and increased TCR diversity were shown by the long-lived group, suggesting age selection. Total diversity estimates from one million sequenced T cells were considered lower bounds and underestimates. Observed TCR beta diversity correlated strongly with the percentage of naive T cells measured by flow cytometry. Conclusive comparison of naive and antigen-experienced compartments was prevented by the profiling of bulk unsorted PBMCs. Observed TCR beta diversity per million T cells fell roughly linearly with age, and a significant reduction was already apparent by age around 44. The CMV infection status of donors was not known, potentially confounding age-related changes in expanded clonotypes.

These data were also filed under a second study, of T cells of mothers and their children. The second study reports: Nine systemically healthy Caucasian individuals served as donors, namely three mothers together with their six children. cDNA synthesis consumed the entire amount of extracted RNA, loaded at approximately 1.6 ug RNA in each 15 ul reaction. In the second PCR, sample barcodes and 2-4 random nucleotides were introduced via the M1S primer. More than 8 million TCR beta CDR3 reads were obtained from each mother, and about 3 million reads were obtained from each child. Thymic selection similarly shapes TCR recombination output in related and unrelated pairs, with minor effect from inherited differences. Normalized repertoire overlap was always slightly but never significantly higher in related than unrelated mother-child pairs. No persistent microchimeric T cell clones were found, with a detection sensitivity of around 100 clones per million clonotypes. The study used deep NGS to compare TCR beta repertoires of mothers and children, seeking features distinguishing related mother-child pairs from unrelated individuals. Mothers averaged around 40 +/- 4 years of age and children averaged approximately 12 +/- 4 years. After adapter ligation with NEBNext reagents, the libraries were sequenced on Illumina HiSeq 2000 with 100+100 nt paired-end reads. To avoid cross-contamination, the mother libraries and the child libraries were prepared a month apart and sequenced in separate runs. Each donor had between about 500,000 and 2,300,000 distinct TCR beta clonotypes identified. Naive TCR beta clonotypes were estimated from low-frequency clonotypes matched to each donor's FACS-determined naive share, without sorting.

The chain couples TRBV9 to TRBJ1-2, with TRBD1 matching 9 junction bases. This clonotype was sampled from a girl aged 2 to 9 in good health. Sequenced: blood. CDR3 sequence: CASSGTGTGYTF. The DNA is as follows: TGTGCCAGCAGTGGGACAGGGACCGGCTACACCTTC. With the rest looked up from the reference TRBV9 and TRBJ1-2 genes rather than sequenced, the full variable domain is DSGVTQTPKHLITATGQRVTLRCSPRSGDLSVYWYQQSLDQGLQFLIQYYNGEERAKGNILERFSAQQFPDLHSELNLSSLELGDSALYFCASSGTGTGYTFGSGTRLTVV.